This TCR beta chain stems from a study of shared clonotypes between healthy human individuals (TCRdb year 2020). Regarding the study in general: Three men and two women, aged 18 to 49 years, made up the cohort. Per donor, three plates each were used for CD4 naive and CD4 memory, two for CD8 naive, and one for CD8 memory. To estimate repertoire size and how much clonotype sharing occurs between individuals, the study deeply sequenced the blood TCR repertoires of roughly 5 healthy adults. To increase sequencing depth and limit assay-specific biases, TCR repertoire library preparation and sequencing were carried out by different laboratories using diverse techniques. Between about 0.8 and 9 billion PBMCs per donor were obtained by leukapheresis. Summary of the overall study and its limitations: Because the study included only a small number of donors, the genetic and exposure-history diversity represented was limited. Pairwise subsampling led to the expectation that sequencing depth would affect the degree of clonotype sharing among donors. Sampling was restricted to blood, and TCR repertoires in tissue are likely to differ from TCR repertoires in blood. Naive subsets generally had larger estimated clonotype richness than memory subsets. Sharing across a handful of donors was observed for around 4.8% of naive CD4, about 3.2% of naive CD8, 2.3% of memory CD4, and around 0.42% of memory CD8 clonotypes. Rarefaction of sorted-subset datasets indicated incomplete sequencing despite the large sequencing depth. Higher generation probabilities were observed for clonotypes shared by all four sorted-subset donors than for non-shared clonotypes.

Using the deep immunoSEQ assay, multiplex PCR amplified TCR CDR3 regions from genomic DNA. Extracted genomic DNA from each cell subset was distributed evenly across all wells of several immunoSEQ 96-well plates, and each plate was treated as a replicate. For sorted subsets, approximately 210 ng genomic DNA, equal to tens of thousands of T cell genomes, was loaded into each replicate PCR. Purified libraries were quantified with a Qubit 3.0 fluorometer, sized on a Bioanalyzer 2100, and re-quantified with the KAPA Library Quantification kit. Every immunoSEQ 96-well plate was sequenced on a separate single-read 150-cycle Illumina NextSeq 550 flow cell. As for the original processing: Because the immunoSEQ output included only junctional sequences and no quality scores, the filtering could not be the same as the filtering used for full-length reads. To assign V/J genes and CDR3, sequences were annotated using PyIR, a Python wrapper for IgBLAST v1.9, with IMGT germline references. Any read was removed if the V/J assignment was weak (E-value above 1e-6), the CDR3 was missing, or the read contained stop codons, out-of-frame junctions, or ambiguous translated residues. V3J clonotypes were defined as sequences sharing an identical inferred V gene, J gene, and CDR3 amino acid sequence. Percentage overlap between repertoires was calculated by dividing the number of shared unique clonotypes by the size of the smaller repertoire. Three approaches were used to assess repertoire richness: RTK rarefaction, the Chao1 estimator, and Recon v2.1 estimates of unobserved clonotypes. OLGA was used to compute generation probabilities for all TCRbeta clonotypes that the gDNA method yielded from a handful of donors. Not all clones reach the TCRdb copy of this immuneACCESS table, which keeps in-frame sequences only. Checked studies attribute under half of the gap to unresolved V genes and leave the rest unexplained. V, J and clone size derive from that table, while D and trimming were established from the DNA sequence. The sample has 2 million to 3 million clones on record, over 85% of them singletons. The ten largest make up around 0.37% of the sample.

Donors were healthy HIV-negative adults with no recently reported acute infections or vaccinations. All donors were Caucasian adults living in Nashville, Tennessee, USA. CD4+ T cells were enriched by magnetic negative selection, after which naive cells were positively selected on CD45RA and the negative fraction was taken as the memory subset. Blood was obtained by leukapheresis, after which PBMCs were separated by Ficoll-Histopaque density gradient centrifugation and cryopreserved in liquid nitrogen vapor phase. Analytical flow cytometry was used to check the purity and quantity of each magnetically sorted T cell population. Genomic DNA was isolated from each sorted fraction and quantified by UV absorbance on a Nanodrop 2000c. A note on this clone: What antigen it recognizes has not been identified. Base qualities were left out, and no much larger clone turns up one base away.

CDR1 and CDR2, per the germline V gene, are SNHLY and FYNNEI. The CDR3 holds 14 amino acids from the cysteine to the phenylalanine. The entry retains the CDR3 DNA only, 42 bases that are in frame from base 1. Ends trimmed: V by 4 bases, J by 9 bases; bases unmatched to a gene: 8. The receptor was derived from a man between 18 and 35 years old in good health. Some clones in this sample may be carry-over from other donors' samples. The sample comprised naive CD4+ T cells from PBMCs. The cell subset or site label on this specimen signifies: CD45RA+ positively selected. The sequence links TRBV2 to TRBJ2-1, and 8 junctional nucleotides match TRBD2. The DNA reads TGTGCCAGCAGTGGCGCGCGGGAGGTAGGTGAGCAGTTCTTC. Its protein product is CASSGAREVGEQFF. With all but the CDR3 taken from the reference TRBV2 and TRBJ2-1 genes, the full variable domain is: EPEVTQTPSHQVTQMGQEVILRCVPISNHLYFYWYRQILGQKVEFLVSFYNNEISEKSEIFDDQFSVERPDGSNFTLKIRSTKLEDSAMYFCASSGAREVGEQFFGPGTRLTVL.